A selection of T cell receptor beta chains follows, all from one sample in a study of a mutant IDH1 vaccine in newly diagnosed glioma. TCRdb's copy holds only in-frame clones and misses some; the assay was immunoSEQ multiplex PCR. There are approximately 70,000 clones in the sample; just over 85% occur only once, and over 2.5% lies in the top ten. The source was PBMCs, collected from a glioma patient treated with radiotherapy, temozolomide or both. The receptors come from a man younger than 40 with glioma. Both conserved end residues are part of each CDR3. A D gene is named only where the DNA matches it firmly. Only part of the rows carry a size: once, few, many, or a class if the clone is expanded.

TRBV2	NA	TRBJ2-2	14	TRBD2	CASRAAGGSGELFF	TGTGCCAGCCGAGCGGCGGGGGGCAGCGGGGAGCTGTTTTTT
TRBV11-2	NA	TRBJ2-1	13	TRBD2	CASSLDQGLESFF	TGTGCCAGCAGCTTAGATCAAGGACTAGAGTCGTTCTTC
TRBV27	few	TRBJ2-1	20	TRBD2	CASSLSTATGTSGVYNEQFF	TGTGCCAGCAGTTTATCGACAGCGACCGGGACTAGCGGTGTTTACAATGAGCAGTTCTTC
TRBV18	NA	TRBJ2-3	17	NA	CASSPRGGFTSTDTQYF	TGTGCCAGCTCACCACGGGGGGGCTTTACTAGCACAGATACGCAGTATTTT
TRBV7-6	NA	TRBJ1-1	15	NA	CASSSRTGRFAAAFF	TGTGCCAGCAGCTCCCGGACTGGGCGGTTCGCTGCAGCTTTCTTT
TRBV2	few	TRBJ1-1	15	NA	CASRKTDMMDTEAFF	TGTGCCAGCAGGAAAACAGATATGATGGACACTGAAGCTTTCTTT
TRBV5-1	NA	TRBJ1-1	15	NA	CASSLEGRVNTEAFF	TGCGCCAGCAGCTTGGAAGGGCGAGTGAACACTGAAGCTTTCTTT
TRBV7-9	NA	TRBJ2-1	16	TRBD2	CASSPRAGGTYNEQFF	TGTGCCAGCAGCCCCCGGGCGGGGGGGACATACAATGAGCAGTTCTTC
TRBV27	NA	TRBJ2-1	15	NA	CASSLGVGTSNEQFF	TGTGCCAGCAGTTTAGGAGTCGGAACCAGCAATGAGCAGTTCTTC
TRBV29-1	NA	TRBJ2-7	15	TRBD1	CSVGDRGKKYYEQYF	TGCAGCGTTGGGGACAGGGGGAAAAAGTACTACGAGCAGTACTTC
TRBV13	NA	TRBJ2-7	15	TRBD2	CASSSRLAEKYEQYF	TGTGCCAGCAGCTCGCGACTAGCGGAAAAGTACGAGCAGTACTTC
TRBV2	NA	TRBJ2-1	15	TRBD2	CASSEERGVYNEQFF	TGTGCCAGCAGTGAAGAGCGGGGAGTATACAATGAGCAGTTCTTC
TRBV15	NA	TRBJ2-7	13	NA	CATGAPGIGEQYF	TGTGCCACCGGGGCACCCGGGATCGGCGAGCAGTACTTC
TRBV5-4	NA	TRBJ1-5	14	NA	CASSSKDGGGPQHF	TGTGCCAGCAGCTCAAAGGACGGGGGCGGGCCCCAGCATTTT
TRBV11-2	NA	TRBJ1-1	14	NA	CASSLPGPNTEAFF	TGTGCCAGCAGCTTACCGGGACCGAACACTGAAGCTTTCTTT
TRBV2	NA	TRBJ2-5	14	NA	CASSEVRRQETQYF	TGTGCCAGCAGTGAAGTCAGGCGGCAAGAGACCCAGTACTTC
TRBV25-1	NA	TRBJ1-2	14	TRBD1	CASRRTGSWYGYTF	TGTGCCAGCAGGCGGACAGGGTCTTGGTATGGCTACACCTTC